This is a list of T cell receptor beta chains from one sample in a study of blood T cell repertoires in COVID-19. Clones were sequenced by immunoSEQ multiplex PCR, and TCRdb holds only the in-frame ones, with some missing. The sample lists about 110,000 clones; about 87% were seen once. Source material: peripheral blood. These receptors originate from a middle-aged man with active or convalescent COVID-19. Each CDR3 is given with its conserved first and last residue. Each record gives: J gene, V gene, CDR3 length, CDR3 protein.

>TRBJ2-3|TRBV24-1|15
CATSDTGTATDTQYF
>TRBJ1-5|TRBV5-8|17
CASSLVSPTGYNQPQHF
>TRBJ2-1|TRBV6-1|17
CASSEGRGFSSYNEQFF
>TRBJ2-7|TRBV7-9|15
CASSSGLARPYEQYF
>TRBJ2-1|TRBV28|14
CASSATGFYNEQFF
>TRBJ2-1|TRBV11-2|16
CASSLDLAGGYNEQFF
>TRBJ2-3|TRBV7-9|15
CASSSGDRDTDTQYF
>TRBJ1-5|TRBV24-1|14
CATSSDGNNQPQHF
>TRBJ2-2|TRBV12-3/TRBV12-4|13
CASSLLNTGELFF
>TRBJ1-1|TRBV6-5|16
CASSYSMRGAPTEAFF
>TRBJ1-2|TRBV29-1|14
CSVEVTGMNYGYTF
>TRBJ1-2|TRBV10-3|14
CAISGDRGLDGYTF
>TRBJ1-1|TRBV28|13
CASIPGGVGEAFF
>TRBJ2-2|TRBV7-9|14
CASSKTGATGELFF
>TRBJ2-7|TRBV10-3|15
CAISESGGSSYEQYF
>TRBJ1-6|TRBV28|14
CASSFRTANSPLHF
>TRBJ1-5|TRBV28|14
CASSKGRVNQPQHF
>TRBJ1-5|TRBV6-1|15
CASSEVQGPNQPQHF
>TRBJ2-1|TRBV7-9|19
CASSFHRVAGPVSYNEQFF
>TRBJ1-2|TRBV19|13
CASSLTTNYGYTF
>TRBJ2-2|TRBV7-9|15
CASSPAGPNTGELFF
>TRBJ2-2|TRBV28|13
CASGAGETGELFF
>TRBJ2-5|TRBV5-1|15
CASSSLAGGLETQYF
>TRBJ2-5|TRBV19|16
CASSIDLTGGWETQYF
>TRBJ1-1|TRBV5-1|15
CASRLTGGTNTEAFF
>TRBJ2-1|TRBV5-6|18
CASSRNNETGDASNEQFF
>TRBJ1-1|TRBV28|14
CASSETGMNTEAFF
>TRBJ1-1|TRBV27|14
CASSLSKGSTEAFF
>TRBJ1-2|TRBV2|16
CASARGQGLVYYGYTF
>TRBJ1-3|TRBV19|14
CASSMQDSGNTIYF
>TRBJ2-7|TRBV3-1/TRBV3-2|15
CASSQGTGSSYEQYF
>TRBJ1-3|TRBV7-2|14
CASRAGISGNTIYF
>TRBJ2-1|TRBV25-1|14
CASSEWREANEQFF
>TRBJ2-7|TRBV28|16
CASSFGSGTGGHEQYF
>TRBJ2-1|TRBV15|15
CATSSASGLYNEQFF
>TRBJ1-1|TRBV2|15
CASSEALGGKAEAFF
>TRBJ2-7|TRBV6-5|15
CASSPKDRGRLEQYF
>TRBJ1-1|TRBV28|12
CASNPQGTEAFF
>TRBJ2-3|TRBV7-2|12
CASSLNVGTQYF
>TRBJ1-1|TRBV19|16
CASGKGGPQGDTEAFF
>TRBJ2-1|TRBV5-5|15
CASSLTGQEYNEQFF
>TRBJ1-6|TRBV5-1|16
CASSPRAGRDNSPLHF
>TRBJ2-1|TRBV2|16
CASRTPGQGADNEQFF
>TRBJ1-5|TRBV25-1|14
CASRGQGNNQPQHF
>TRBJ1-5|TRBV9|16
CASSPRTGGPNQPQHF
>TRBJ1-4|TRBV28|16
CASSSDLGPINEKLFF
>TRBJ2-1|TRBV5-8|18
CASSSYRDSLSSYNEQFF
>TRBJ1-1|TRBV28|13
CASGTVDYTEAFF
>TRBJ1-1|TRBV4-1|17
CASSQGISRGVNTEAFF
>TRBJ1-5|TRBV7-2|15
CASSLAHGSNQPQHF
>TRBJ2-1|TRBV5-4|14
CASSSSGTYNEQFF
>TRBJ2-1|TRBV28|11
CAILQGNEQFF
>TRBJ2-1|TRBV4-2|17
CASSLVPGTSGSIEQFF
>TRBJ2-3|TRBV19|16
CASSDAGTGGPDTQYF